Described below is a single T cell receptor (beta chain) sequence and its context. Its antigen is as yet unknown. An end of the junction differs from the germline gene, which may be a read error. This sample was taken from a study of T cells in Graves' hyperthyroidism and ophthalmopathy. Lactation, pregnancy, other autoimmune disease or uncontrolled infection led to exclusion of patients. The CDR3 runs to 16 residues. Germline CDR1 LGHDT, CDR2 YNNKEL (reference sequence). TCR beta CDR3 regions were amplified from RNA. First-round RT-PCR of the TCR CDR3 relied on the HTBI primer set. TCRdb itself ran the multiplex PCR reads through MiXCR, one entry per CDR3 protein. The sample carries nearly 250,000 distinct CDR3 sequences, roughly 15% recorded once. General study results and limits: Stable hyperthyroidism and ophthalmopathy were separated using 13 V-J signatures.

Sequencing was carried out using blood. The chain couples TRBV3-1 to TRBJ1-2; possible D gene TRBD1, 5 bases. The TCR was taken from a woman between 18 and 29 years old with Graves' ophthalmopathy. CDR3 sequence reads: CANSQDAGSVFSGYTF. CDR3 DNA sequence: TGTGCCAACAGCCAAGACGCAGGGTCGGTTTTTTCTGGCTACACCTTC. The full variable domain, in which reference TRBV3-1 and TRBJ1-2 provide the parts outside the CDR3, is DTAVSQTPKYLVTQMGNDKSIKCEQNLGHDTMYWYKQDSKKFLKIMFSYNNKELIINETVPNRFSPKSPDKAHLNLHINSLELGDSAVYFCANSQDAGSVFSGYTFGSGTRLTVV.